The 6 T cell receptor beta chains given below trace back to one sample, sequenced in a study of blood T cell repertoires in COVID-19 (dated by TCRdb to about 2020). Library preparation used the immunoSEQ multiplex PCR assay. TCRdb obtained this table from immuneACCESS and retained in-frame rearrangements with V and J assigned. These tables miss some clones; where compared with another copy, unresolved V genes account for less than half of the shortfall, and the remainder is unexplained. The sample table holds under 200,000 clones, of which approximately 90% were seen once. Clones ranked in the top ten supply approximately 6% of the sample. Material: peripheral blood. All receptors come from a man aged 35 to 55 with active or convalescent COVID-19.

The sample holds one count of this clone. The chain has TRBV10-3 and TRBJ2-1; D is unclear. This CDR3 has 17 amino acids. V dropped 2 bases and J dropped 0 bases, with 14 bases sitting between them. CDR1 is ENHRY, CDR2 SYGVKD, per germline. CDR3 residues: CAISELVGGVSYNEQFF. Written as DNA, the CDR3 is TGTGCCATCAGTGAGCTGGTTGGCGGAGTCTCCTACAATGAGCAGTTCTTC.

V and J are TRBV11-2 and TRBJ2-4; possibly TRBD2 for D (5 bases). Trimming took off 3 bases at V and 3 bases at J, with 9 bases between the two ends. This CDR3 contains 14 residues. Germline V gene lookup returns CDR1 SGHAT and CDR2 FQNNGV. The CDR3 sequence is CASSFEGVKNIQYF. For the CDR3, the DNA is TGTGCCAGCAGCTTTGAGGGAGTCAAAAACATTCAGTACTTC. The full variable domain, with the rest looked up from reference TRBV11-2 and TRBJ2-4, is EAGVAQSPRYKIIEKRQSVAFWCNPISGHATLYWYQQILGQGPKLLIQFQNNGVVDDSQLPKDRFSAERLKGVDSTLKIQPAKLEDSAVYLCASSFEGVKNIQYFGAGTRLSVL.

J is TRBJ2-7 and V is TRBV18; perhaps TRBD2 as D (7 bases). V was clipped by 5 bases and J by 0 bases, with 14 bases between them. The CDR3 runs 15 residues. CDR1 and CDR2 from the germline V gene are KGHSH and LQKENI. The CDR3 spells CASSGEGGPSYEQYF. The CDR3 DNA sequence: TGTGCCAGCTCAGGGGAGGGGGGGCCCTCCTACGAGCAGTACTTC.

This clone is a singleton in its sample. The chain recombines TRBV20-1 with TRBJ2-1; TRBD2 might be the D (6 bases). Germline V lookup: CDR1 DFQATT, CDR2 SNEGSKA (reference sequence). V was shortened by 3 bases and J by 9 bases, with 9 bases between the two germline ends. This CDR3 region has 11 residues. In DNA, the CDR3 is TGCAGTGCTAGCAGCGGGTCTGAGCAGTTCTTC. Protein product: CSASSGSEQFF.

In this sample, this clone turned up once. Germline is not matched at one junction end, which may reflect a read error. The V and J genes are TRBV7-2 and TRBJ2-1, with D possibly TRBD2 on 7 matching bases. CDR1 SGHTA and CDR2 FQGNSA come from the germline V gene. The CDR3 sequence is 10 residues long. The CDR3 sequence is CASSRDGGLF. Here the CDR3 DNA reads TGTGCCAGCAGCCGGGACGGGGGGCTCTTC.

This clone was seen more than once but under ten times. The V and J genes are TRBV28 and TRBJ2-2; 9 bases match TRBD1. This CDR3 has 17 amino acids. The V gene end was trimmed by 4 bases and the J gene end by 3 bases; junction bases not matched to a gene: 9. Germline lookup yields CDR1 MDHEN and CDR2 SYDVKM. The CDR3 sequence: CASSSTGGSTDTGELFF. Here the CDR3 DNA reads TGTGCCAGCAGTTCCACAGGGGGCAGTACGGACACCGGGGAGCTGTTTTTT.